The 30 T cell receptor beta chains below were found in one sample sequenced in a study of beta chain features in type 1 diabetes. Whole-study findings and limits: All four CD4+ subsets from Type 1 diabetes patients carried moderately but significantly shorter TCRB CDR3s.

Their specific antigens are unknown. Since all of the isolated RNA was reverse transcribed, expressed TCRB transcripts were what got sequenced. Profiled with immunoSEQ multiplex PCR; TCRdb holds only in-frame clones, not every one. The sample consists of 640,000 or so clones, more than 12% of them appearing once. The sample comprised naive CD4+ T cells from blood. Every receptor here comes from a man younger than 35 with type 1 diabetes.

Only a few counts were recorded for this clone. J is TRBJ2-4 and V is TRBV28; a possible D gene is TRBD1 (5 bases). The V end was cut by 7 bases, the J end by 14 bases, with 18 bases between. CDR3 length equals 12 residues. The germline gives CDR1 MDHEN, CDR2 SYDVKM. CDR3 sequence: CASNSQVGAKYF. CDR3 nucleotides: TGTGCCAGCAACTCACAGGTTGGAGCCAAGTACTTC.

This clone has more than one count but fewer than ten. The chain links TRBV7-9 to TRBJ2-1; D remains unclear. Trimming removed 3 bases from V and 0 bases from J, with 9 bases in between. The CDR3 is 15 amino acids. Germline lookup yields CDR1 SEHNR and CDR2 FQNEAQ (reference sequence). CDR3 DNA sequence: TGTGCCAGCAGCTTCGGCGTGAGCTCCTACAATGAGCAGTTCTTC. Amino acid sequence: CASSFGVSSYNEQFF.

This clone showed up just a few times. This chain joins TRBV30 and TRBJ1-1; 7 bases align to TRBD1. Per germline, CDR1 GTSNPN and CDR2 SVGIG (reference sequence). CDR3 length: 13 residues. The J segment lost 3 bases and the V segment lost 8 bases, leaving 9 bases of the junction unmatched. CDR3 region: CAGIRQGDTEAFF. In nucleotides, the CDR3 is TGTGCCGGTATTCGACAGGGCGACACTGAAGCTTTCTTT. The whole variable domain, remainder taken from reference TRBV30 and TRBJ1-1, is SQTIHQWPATLVQPVGSPLSLECTVEGTSNPNLYWYRQAAGRGLQLLFYSVGIGQISSEVPQNLSASRPQDRQFILSSKKLLLSDSGFYLCAGIRQGDTEAFFGQGTRLTVV.

The chain joins TRBV2 to TRBJ1-4, with 8 nucleotides matching TRBD1. The ends lost 7 bases at V and 7 bases at J; junction bases unmatched: 14. The CDR3 is 16 amino acids. Germline V gene sequence: CDR1 SNHLY, CDR2 FYNNEI. CDR3 in DNA: TGTGCCAGCACTAGACCCCCAGGGGGCATAGGTGAAAAACTGTTTTTT. Protein product: CASTRPPGGIGEKLFF.

This chain uses TRBV6-5 with TRBJ2-2; no reliable D call. Trimming stripped 7 bases from V and 1 base from J, with 4 bases between. The CDR3 totals 12 residues. CDR1 and CDR2 from the germline V gene are MNHEY and SVGAGI. CDR3 nucleotides: TGTGCCAGCAACGGGAACACCGGGGAGCTGTTTTTT. It is translated as CASNGNTGELFF.

This clone occurred a few times. The chain has TRBV30 and TRBJ1-1; maybe TRBD1 (6 bases). V was clipped by 2 bases and J by 6 bases, with 13 bases between them. Germline loops: CDR1 GTSNPN, CDR2 SVGIG (reference sequence). CDR3 length equals 13 residues. This CDR3 is CAWSPTGYPEAFF. The CDR3 DNA reads TGTGCCTGGAGTCCTACAGGGTACCCTGAAGCTTTCTTT. The full variable domain, in which reference TRBV30 and TRBJ1-1 provide the parts outside the CDR3, is SQTIHQWPATLVQPVGSPLSLECTVEGTSNPNLYWYRQAAGRGLQLLFYSVGIGQISSEVPQNLSASRPQDRQFILSSKKLLLSDSGFYLCAWSPTGYPEAFFGQGTRLTVV.

This clone was detected only a few times. Being one base from a much bigger clone, this may be a read error. The rearrangement joins TRBV9 to TRBJ2-2; D call uncertain. V was cut by 4 bases and J by 3 bases, with 4 bases left in between. Germline CDR1 reads SGDLS; CDR2 reads YYNGEE. The CDR3 totals 12 residues. The CDR3, as DNA: TGTGCCAGCAGCTCCGACACCGGGGAGCTGTTTTTT. This sequence encodes CASSSDTGELFF.

The gene calls are TRBV5-1 and TRBJ2-5, with a tentative D call TRBD1 (5 bases). The CDR3 is made up of 15 amino acids. The germline V and J ends were trimmed by 2 bases and 3 bases, with 14 bases remaining between them. Germline CDR1 reads SGHRS; CDR2 reads YFSETQ. The DNA of the CDR3 is TGCGCCAGCAGCTTAGGGGTGTTAGACGAAGAGACCCAGTACTTC. This encodes CASSLGVLDEETQYF.

This clone came up a few times. The chain has TRBV4-3 and TRBJ2-1; no clear D. There are 17 residues in the CDR3. CDR1 and CDR2 (germline): LGHNA, YSLEER. The V end lost 3 bases, the J end lost 5 bases, and 20 bases lay between the germline ends. CDR3 nucleotide sequence: TGCGCCAGCAGCCAGGGCTGGACCCTCGGAAAGGACAATGAGCAGTTCTTC. This codes for CASSQGWTLGKDNEQFF.

Regarding this clone: The sample carries other DNA sequences with the same CDR3. The chain links TRBV30 to TRBJ2-7; D gene ambiguous. The germline V gene has CDR1 GTSNPN and CDR2 SVGIG (reference sequence). The CDR3 is made up of 12 amino acids. V dropped 2 bases and J dropped 3 bases, with 8 bases sitting between them. CDR3 sequence reads: CAWSPTGYEQYF. The CDR3 coding sequence is TGTGCCTGGAGTCCGACTGGCTACGAGCAGTACTTC.

The V call is TRBV15, the J call TRBJ1-1; 8 nucleotides agree with TRBD1. The germline gives CDR1 LNHNV, CDR2 YYDKDF (reference sequence). V trimming: 5 bases; J trimming: 1 base; junction bases outside the gene matches: 9. The CDR3 length is 16 residues. The CDR3 sequence is CATSGTDRGRNTEAFF. CDR3 DNA: TGTGCCACCAGCGGGACCGACAGGGGTCGGAACACTGAAGCTTTCTTT. Full variable domain (outside the CDR3, taken from reference TRBV15 and TRBJ1-1): DAMVIQNPRYQVTQFGKPVTLSCSQTLNHNVMYWYQQKSSQAPKLLFHYYDKDFNNEADTPDNFQSRRPNTSFCFLDIRSPGLGDTAMYLCATSGTDRGRNTEAFFGQGTRLTVV.

This clone occurred a few times. The chain is built from TRBV30 and TRBJ1-2; 11 nucleotides line up with TRBD1. The CDR3 has 12 amino acids. Germline values: CDR1 GTSNPN, CDR2 SVGIG (reference sequence). V lost 8 bases to trimming and J lost 5 bases; unmatched junction nucleotides: 4. In DNA form, the CDR3 reads TGTGCCGTCGGGACAGGGGGTTATGGCTACACCTTC. Its protein product is CAVGTGGYGYTF. Together with reference TRBV30 and TRBJ1-2, the CDR3 gives the full variable domain: SQTIHQWPATLVQPVGSPLSLECTVEGTSNPNLYWYRQAAGRGLQLLFYSVGIGQISSEVPQNLSASRPQDRQFILSSKKLLLSDSGFYLCAVGTGGYGYTFGSGTRLTVV.

V usage is TRBV7-9 and J usage is TRBJ1-2; D may be TRBD1 (6 bases). The CDR3 spans 12 residues. Between the trimmed V and J ends, which lost 5 bases and 4 bases, there was a span of 8 bases. Looked up from germline, CDR1 is SEHNR and CDR2 is FQNEAQ (reference sequence). CDR3: CASSLRGYGYTF. The DNA for the CDR3 is TGTGCCAGCAGCCTCAGGGGCTATGGCTACACCTTC.

This clone has only a few counts. The CDR3 sequence is CASSIYRWGGDSGELFF. Here the CDR3 DNA reads TGTGCCAGTAGTATATACCGTTGGGGAGGGGACTCCGGGGAGCTGTTTTTT. V is TRBV19 and J is TRBJ2-2; 7 positions agree with TRBD2. CDR1 and CDR2 (germline): LNHDA, SQIVND (reference sequence). The CDR3 extends over 17 amino acids. Trimming took 2 bases from V and 6 from J; bases not matched to a gene: 12.

The rearrangement joins TRBV6-1 to TRBJ2-5, with TRBD2 matching over 11 bases. The germline V gene has CDR1 MNHNS and CDR2 SASEGT. Trimming took 6 bases from V and 3 from J; bases not matched to a gene: 6. The CDR3 is 15 amino acids. The CDR3 DNA reads as TGTGCCAGCAGGATACTAGCGGGGGCTAAAGAGACCCAGTACTTC. Its translation: CASRILAGAKETQYF.

The table lists this clone with a few counts. The V call is TRBV30, the J call TRBJ2-2, with 8 bases lining up with TRBD2. V lost 5 bases to trimming and J lost 0 bases; unmatched junction nucleotides: 5. Germline V lookup: CDR1 GTSNPN, CDR2 SVGIG (reference sequence). The CDR3 loop spans 15 amino acids. The CDR3 loop reads CAWLGSGANTGELFF. The CDR3 coding sequence is TGTGCCTGGCTTGGTAGCGGGGCGAACACCGGGGAGCTGTTTTTT.

Only a few counts were recorded for this clone. This chain links TRBV7-9 with TRBJ1-4, with D possibly TRBD1 on 5 matching bases. Per the germline V gene, CDR1 is SEHNR and CDR2 is FQNEAQ (reference sequence). The germline V and J ends were trimmed by 5 bases and 8 bases, with 21 bases remaining between them. The CDR3 is 16 residues long. The CDR3 reads CASSQGNTPTREKLFF. Here the CDR3 DNA reads TGTGCCAGCAGCCAGGGCAATACACCAACCAGGGAAAAACTGTTTTTT.

This chain joins TRBV19 and TRBJ1-1, with D unclear. The germline CDR1 and CDR2 sequences are LNHDA and SQIVND (reference sequence). Trimming removed 11 bases at V and 3 bases at J, with 19 bases between. CDR3 length: 14 amino acids. The CDR3: CASRDGVYYTEAFF. The DNA of the CDR3 is TGTGCCTCCCGAGATGGAGTGTACTACACTGAAGCTTTCTTT.

The V call is TRBV30, the J call TRBJ2-1; a weak D match, TRBD2 (5 bases). Looked up from germline, CDR1 is GTSNPN and CDR2 is SVGIG (reference sequence). V was trimmed by 0 bases and J by 14 bases, leaving 11 bases between them. CDR3 length: 11 residues. The CDR3 bases are TGTGCCTGGAGTGTACGGGAACTGGAGTTCTTC. It yields the protein CAWSVRELEFF.

The chain recombines TRBV14 with TRBJ1-4, with D uncertain. Germline loops: CDR1 SGHDN, CDR2 FVKESK. Trimming shortened V by 1 base and J by 11 bases, and 14 bases separated the two germline ends. The CDR3 runs to 14 residues. The CDR3 spells CASSQVGVADKLFF. CDR3 DNA: TGTGCCAGCAGCCAAGTAGGAGTAGCGGACAAACTGTTTTTT.

As DNA, the CDR3 is TGTGCCAGCTCACCCCTAAAGGGGAGCTCCTACGAGCAGTACTTC. This translates into CASSPLKGSSYEQYF. The chain carries TRBV18 and TRBJ2-7; D possibly uses TRBD1 or TRBD2 (5 bases each). V lost 3 bases to trimming and J lost 0 bases, with 12 bases between them. Germline CDR1 KGHSH, CDR2 LQKENI. The CDR3 contains 15 residues.

The CDR3 bases are TGTGCCTGGAGGGGGCTGCGGGAGAGGGGCACAGATACGCAGTATTTT. It is translated as CAWRGLRERGTDTQYF. The gene calls are TRBV30 and TRBJ2-3; 7 bases agree with TRBD2. J lost 1 base, V lost 3 bases, and 10 bases had no gene match. The CDR3 sequence is 16 residues long. The germline gives CDR1 GTSNPN, CDR2 SVGIG (reference sequence).

This chain joins TRBV5-6 and TRBJ2-7, with TRBD2 identical over 12 bases. Germline assignment: CDR1 SGHDT and CDR2 YYEEEE. The CDR3 is 17 residues long. Trimming removed 2 bases from V and 5 bases from J; junction bases left unmatched: 11. The CDR3 loop reads CASSFSPLAGGPHEQYF. CDR3 in DNA: TGTGCCAGCAGCTTCAGCCCCCTAGCGGGAGGGCCCCACGAGCAGTACTTC.

In its sample, this clone was seen once. The rearrangement uses TRBV5-1 and TRBJ2-5, with D perhaps being TRBD1 or TRBD2 (5 bases each). The CDR3 length is 15 residues. Trimming cost V 3 bases and J 4 bases, with 16 bases left between them. Per germline, CDR1 SGHRS and CDR2 YFSETQ. In nucleotides, the CDR3 is TGCGCCAGCAGCTCGACCCGCCCTGGGGGAGAGACCCAGTACTTC. This codes for CASSSTRPGGETQYF.

In its sample, this clone was seen a few times. The rearrangement links TRBV28 to TRBJ2-5; the D is unclear. The germline CDR1 and CDR2 sequences are MDHEN and SYDVKM. The CDR3 is made up of 11 amino acids. V was clipped by 6 bases and J by 3 bases, with 5 bases between them. CDR3 loop: CASRVEETQYF. In DNA form, the CDR3 reads TGTGCCAGCAGGGTCGAAGAGACCCAGTACTTC. Full variable domain (remainder filled in from reference TRBV28 and TRBJ2-5): DVKVTQSSRYLVKRTGEKVFLECVQDMDHENMFWYRQDPGLGLRLIYFSYDVKMKEKGDIPEGYSVSREKKERFSLILESASTNQTSMYLCASRVEETQYFGPGTRLLVL.

V usage is TRBV28 and J usage is TRBJ1-3; D unresolved. The CDR3 has 13 residues. V was shortened by 3 bases and J by 6 bases, with 9 bases between the two germline ends. Per germline, CDR1 MDHEN and CDR2 SYDVKM. The CDR3 nucleotides read TGTGCCAGCAGTTTTGGCGATAAAAACACCATATATTTT. This translates into CASSFGDKNTIYF.

The V gene is TRBV30, the J gene TRBJ2-3, with D possibly matching TRBD1 (6 bases). The CDR3 has 11 residues. V lost 1 base, J lost 7 bases, and 6 bases lay in between. Germline CDR1 GTSNPN, CDR2 SVGIG (reference sequence). CDR3 amino acids: CAWSGGHTQYF. The CDR3 DNA sequence: TGTGCCTGGAGTGGGGGGCATACGCAGTATTTT. The entire variable domain, with the rest obtained from reference TRBV30 and TRBJ2-3, is as follows: SQTIHQWPATLVQPVGSPLSLECTVEGTSNPNLYWYRQAAGRGLQLLFYSVGIGQISSEVPQNLSASRPQDRQFILSSKKLLLSDSGFYLCAWSGGHTQYFGPGTRLTVL.

This clone was found a few times. This chain joins TRBV5-4 and TRBJ2-2; TRBD2 might be the D (6 bases). V lost 0 bases and J 7 bases, leaving 10 bases between the germline ends. CDR3 size: 14 residues. Germline V gene lookup returns CDR1 SGHNT and CDR2 YYREEE (reference sequence). CDR3: CASSLAGSDGELFF. CDR3 DNA sequence: TGTGCCAGCAGCTTGGCCGGGAGTGACGGGGAGCTGTTTTTT. Combining the CDR3 with reference TRBV5-4 and TRBJ2-2 gives the whole variable domain ETGVTQSPTHLIKTRGQQVTLRCSSQSGHNTVSWYQQALGQGPQFIFQYYREEENGRGNFPPRFSGLQFPNYSSELNVNALELDDSALYLCASSLAGSDGELFFGEGSRLTVL.

This clone has a handful of counts. In DNA form, the CDR3 reads TGTGCCTGGAGTGCCTACTGGACTAGCGGGAGCGCAGATACGCAGTATTTT. This encodes CAWSAYWTSGSADTQYF. The chain has TRBV30 and TRBJ2-3; 13 nucleotides agree with TRBD2. CDR1 is GTSNPN and CDR2 is SVGIG in the germline V gene (reference sequence). Trimming at V came to 1 base and at J to 4 bases, leaving 8 bases not matched to a gene. The CDR3 is 17 residues long.

The table lists this clone with a few counts. The chain recombines TRBV5-1 with TRBJ1-5; 9 bases match TRBD1. Trimming at V came to 3 bases and at J to 0 bases, leaving 1 base not matched to a gene. CDR1 SGHRS and CDR2 YFSETQ come from the germline V gene. The CDR3 has 15 amino acids. For the CDR3, the DNA is TGCGCCAGCAGCTGGACAGGGGTTAGCAATCAGCCCCAGCATTTT. Its protein is CASSWTGVSNQPQHF. The full variable domain, its missing parts supplied by reference TRBV5-1 and TRBJ1-5, is KAGVTQTPRYLIKTRGQQVTLSCSPISGHRSVSWYQQTPGQGLQFLFEYFSETQRNKGNFPGRFSGRQFSNSRSEMNVSTLELGDSALYLCASSWTGVSNQPQHFGDGTRLSIL.